What follows are 9 T cell receptor beta chains derived from one specimen sequenced in a study of shared clonotypes between healthy human individuals. Only CD45RO-negative cells positively selected for CCR7 counted as naive CD8 cells, so terminally differentiated effector memory CD45RA+ cells were excluded. Repertoires were generated with immunoSEQ multiplex PCR, while TCRdb's copy carries only in-frame clones and drops some. The table includes about 2 million clones, about 95% detected once. The sample was naive CD8+ T cells sorted from blood. These receptors came from a man aged 18 to 29 in good health.

The rearrangement links TRBV6-5 to TRBJ1-4, with 9 bases aligning to TRBD1. The V gene's germline CDR1 is MNHEY and CDR2 SVGAGI. The J segment lost 3 bases and the V segment lost 0 bases, leaving 2 bases of the junction unmatched. The CDR3 has 16 residues. CDR3 sequence: CASSYSQGAANEKLFF. The CDR3 bases are TGTGCCAGCAGTTACTCACAGGGGGCAGCTAATGAAAAACTGTTTTTT.

This chain joins TRBV11-2 and TRBJ1-6; D gene ambiguous. This CDR3 spans 16 amino acids. The V and J ends lost 4 bases and 7 bases respectively, with 17 bases between them. Per the germline V gene, CDR1 is SGHAT and CDR2 is FQNNGV. DNA for the CDR3: TGTGCCAGCAGCTACTCGCATGAGTCTCTCAATTCACCCCTCCACTTT. Amino acids: CASSYSHESLNSPLHF.

Details on this clone: One junction end does not reproduce the germline sequence, and a read error may be involved. This rearrangement joins TRBV5-1 to TRBJ2-7; 7 bases line up with TRBD1. The CDR3 covers 14 residues. Germline values: CDR1 SGHRS, CDR2 YFSETQ. This CDR3 reads CASSKGTDSFEQYF. The CDR3 coding sequence is TGCGCCAGCAGCAAAGGGACAGATTCCTTCGAGCAGTACTTC.

This rearrangement joins TRBV28 to TRBJ2-7; D is unclear. The CDR3 consists of 16 residues. The germline CDR1 and CDR2 sequences are MDHEN and SYDVKM. The germline V and J ends were trimmed by 1 base and 0 bases, with 13 bases remaining between them. The CDR3 sequence: CASSLLGTGSSYEQYF. As DNA, the CDR3 is TGTGCCAGCAGTTTATTGGGAACCGGTAGCTCCTACGAGCAGTACTTC. The variable domain in full, completed from reference TRBV28 and TRBJ2-7, reads DVKVTQSSRYLVKRTGEKVFLECVQDMDHENMFWYRQDPGLGLRLIYFSYDVKMKEKGDIPEGYSVSREKKERFSLILESASTNQTSMYLCASSLLGTGSSYEQYFGPGTRLTVT.

The V gene is TRBV10-3, the J gene TRBJ2-5; D is perhaps TRBD1 or TRBD2 (6 bases each). Germline CDR1 and CDR2: ENHRY and SYGVKD. The ends were cut back, 5 bases at V and 1 base at J, with 11 bases in the middle. The CDR3 extends over 14 amino acids. The CDR3 protein is CAISLGGFQETQYF. CDR3 in DNA: TGTGCCATCAGTCTGGGGGGCTTCCAAGAGACCCAGTACTTC.

This chain links TRBV7-2 with TRBJ1-3, with 7 positions matching TRBD1. Germline-derived CDR1 and CDR2 are SGHTA and FQGNSA. CDR3 size: 14 residues. The ends lost 5 bases at V and 4 bases at J; junction bases unmatched: 5. The CDR3 DNA sequence: TGTGCCAGCAGCCGACAGGGCTCGGGAAACACCATATATTTT. Residues: CASSRQGSGNTIYF.

The rearrangement joins TRBV7-9 to TRBJ2-4; D unclear. CDR1 SEHNR and CDR2 FQNEAQ come from the germline V gene (reference sequence). Deletions cut 2 bases from V and 0 bases from J, with 17 bases between. The CDR3 is made up of 18 amino acids. The CDR3 bases are TGTGCCAGCAGCTTAAGCCCGGAACGATCCGAAGCCAAAAACATTCAGTACTTC. This translates into CASSLSPERSEAKNIQYF.

This clone has just one count. The V call is TRBV5-1, the J call TRBJ2-5; 14 bases align to TRBD2. The CDR3 runs 15 residues. CDR1 and CDR2 from the germline V gene are SGHRS and YFSETQ. The junction had 3 bases not matched to a gene; V was cut back by 4 bases and J by 4 bases. CDR3 in DNA: TGCGCCAGCAGCCCAGGGACTAGCGGGAGAGAGACCCAGTACTTC. Translating it yields CASSPGTSGRETQYF.

J is TRBJ1-6 and V is TRBV4-1; maybe TRBD1 (6 bases). CDR3 length: 15 amino acids. V was shortened by 2 bases and J by 6 bases, with 11 bases between the two germline ends. CDR1 is MGHRA and CDR2 is YSYEKL in the germline V gene. The CDR3 reads CASSQRTASNSPLHF. The CDR3 DNA reads TGCGCCAGCAGCCAAAGGACAGCGAGTAATTCACCCCTCCACTTT.